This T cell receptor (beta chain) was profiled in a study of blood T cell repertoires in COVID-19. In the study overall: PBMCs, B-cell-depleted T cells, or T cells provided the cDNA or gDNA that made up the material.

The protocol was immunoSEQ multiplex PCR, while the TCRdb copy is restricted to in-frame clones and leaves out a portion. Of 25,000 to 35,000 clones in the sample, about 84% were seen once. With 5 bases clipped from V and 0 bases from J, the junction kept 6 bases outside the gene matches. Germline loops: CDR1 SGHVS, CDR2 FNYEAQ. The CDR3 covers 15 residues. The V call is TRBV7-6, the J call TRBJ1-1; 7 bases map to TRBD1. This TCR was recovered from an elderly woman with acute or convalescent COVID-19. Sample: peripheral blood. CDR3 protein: CASSPGGQLNTEAFF. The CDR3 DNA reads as TGTGCCAGCAGCCCAGGGGGACAGTTGAACACTGAAGCTTTCTTT.